Given below is one TCR beta chain in context. The antigen remains unidentified. Other nucleotide sequences in the sample specify the same CDR3. Assay: immunoSEQ multiplex PCR; the TCRdb copy retains only in-frame clones and omits some. The sample contains tens of thousands of clones, 90% to 95% of which appear only once. There are 14 residues in the CDR3. Trimming took off 1 base at V and 2 bases at J, with 9 bases between the two ends. Germline V gene sequence: CDR1 SEHNR, CDR2 FQNEAQ (reference sequence). This sample was taken from a study of OX40 agonist ivuxolimab in advanced cancers. Study information: Partial responses occurred in Three dose-escalation patients, one with hepatocellular carcinoma and two with cutaneous melanoma. Study conclusions and caveats: The study observed clonal expansion of CD4+ and CD8+ blood T cells by week 6 at 0.1 to 3.0 mg/kg.

The gene calls are TRBV7-9 and TRBJ2-7; D not certain. The sequencing here drew on CD4+ or CD8+ T cells sorted from blood, taken in a trial of the OX40 agonist ivuxolimab. This clonotype was sampled from an adult with an advanced solid tumor such as melanoma, head and neck, liver or kidney cancer. CDR3 DNA sequence: TGTGCCAGCAGCTTAGTTGATGGTACCTACGAGCAGTACTTC. It codes for CASSLVDGTYEQYF.